These T cell receptor beta chains were read from a single sample in a study of OX40 agonist ivuxolimab in advanced cancers. Assay: immunoSEQ multiplex PCR; the TCRdb copy retains only in-frame clones and omits some. The data hold about 44,000 clones, with over 70% observed a single time. Sequencing used CD4+ or CD8+ T cells sorted from blood, obtained in a trial of the OX40 agonist ivuxolimab. All receptors derive from an adult with an advanced solid tumor such as melanoma, head and neck, liver or kidney cancer. CDR3s include the opening cysteine and the closing phenylalanine or tryptophan. A D gene is named only where the DNA matches it firmly. Part of the rows lack a size; the others show once, few, many or a class for expanded clones.

- | TRBD1 | TRBJ2-2 | TRBV18 | CASSPGTGGIFAGELFF | TGTGCCAGCTCACCTGGGACAGGGGGCATTTTCGCCGGGGAGCTGTTTTTT
- | TRBD2 | TRBJ2-1 | TRBV6-5 | CASSYDPTSGRNEQFF | TGTGCCAGCAGTTACGATCCGACTAGCGGGAGGAATGAGCAGTTCTTC
- | TRBD1 | TRBJ1-2 | TRBV28 | CASIDRGMRGYTF | TGTGCCAGCATTGACAGGGGGATGCGCGGCTACACCTTC
- | - | TRBJ2-7 | TRBV6-6 | CASSYSATAYEQYF | TGTGCCAGCAGTTACTCTGCCACCGCCTACGAGCAGTACTTC
once | TRBD1 | TRBJ2-3 | TRBV7-2 | CASSSRPGQGTDTQYF | TGTGCCAGCAGCTCGCGTCCGGGACAGGGAACAGATACGCAGTATTTT
- | - | TRBJ2-3 | TRBV19 | CAARDGFGDTQYF | TGTGCCGCTCGGGACGGGTTCGGGGATACGCAGTATTTT
- | TRBD2 | TRBJ2-7 | TRBV10-1 | CASSGGLAGSSYEQYF | TGCGCCAGCAGTGGGGGACTAGCGGGGAGCTCCTACGAGCAGTACTTC
- | - | TRBJ1-1 | TRBV18 | CASSLESRGAEAFF | TGTGCCAGCTCACTCGAATCCCGGGGGGCTGAAGCTTTCTTT
- | - | TRBJ2-6 | TRBV5-6 | CASSPPPGTNVLTF | TGTGCCAGCAGCCCCCCCCCGGGGACCAACGTCCTGACTTTC
- | TRBD1 | TRBJ2-7 | TRBV6-1 | CASSHGTAEQYF | TGTGCCAGCAGTCACGGGACAGCCGAGCAGTACTTC
- | - | TRBJ2-3 | TRBV28 | CASKTGTDTQYF | TGTGCCAGCAAGACAGGCACAGATACGCAGTATTTT
few | TRBD1 | TRBJ1-2 | TRBV5-5 | CASSSGQGGSYGYTF | TGTGCCAGCAGCTCGGGACAGGGGGGGAGCTATGGCTACACCTTC
- | TRBD2 | TRBJ2-2 | TRBV6-5 | CASTSSGNTGELFF | TGTGCCAGCACGTCTAGCGGGAACACCGGGGAGCTGTTTTTT
- | TRBD1 | TRBJ2-7 | TRBV19 | CASKDRAYF | TGTGCCAGTAAGGACAGGGCGTACTTC
once | - | TRBJ1-1 | TRBV5-1 | CASSLGPNQEAFF | TGCGCCAGCAGCTTGGGACCCAATCAGGAAGCTTTCTTT
- | TRBD1 | TRBJ1-3 | TRBV28 | CASSLPGGVGGNTIYF | TGTGCCAGCAGTCTACCAGGGGGGGTGGGTGGAAACACCATATATTTT
once | TRBD1 | TRBJ2-7 | TRBV10-2 | CASSEPGTGPYEQYF | TGCGCCAGCAGTGAGCCCGGGACAGGACCCTACGAGCAGTACTTC
few | - | TRBJ2-1 | TRBV2 | CASVLDTYNEQFF | TGTGCCAGCGTTCTCGACACTTACAATGAGCAGTTCTTC
- | TRBD1 | TRBJ2-7 | TRBV30 | CAWTQGGTGASEQYF | TGTGCCTGGACTCAAGGGGGGACAGGGGCCAGCGAGCAGTACTTC
- | - | TRBJ1-4 | TRBV7-8 | CASSPTAETNEKLFF | TGTGCCAGCAGCCCAACTGCAGAGACTAATGAAAAACTGTTTTTT
- | TRBD2 | TRBJ2-1 | TRBV4-1 | CASSQVLAANEQFF | TGCGCCAGCAGCCAAGTACTAGCGGCGAATGAGCAGTTCTTC
few | - | TRBJ1-1 | TRBV19 | CASSVTGTRNTEAFF | TGTGCCAGTAGTGTAACCGGGACACGGAACACTGAAGCTTTCTTT
- | - | TRBJ1-2 | TRBV4-3 | CASSQESGTNYGYTF | TGCGCCAGCAGCCAAGAATCGGGTACTAACTATGGCTACACCTTC
- | TRBD1 | TRBJ1-5 | TRBV19 | CASSIVTGTGGNQPQHF | TGTGCCAGTAGTATAGTTACCGGGACAGGGGGCAATCAGCCCCAGCATTTT
- | TRBD2 | TRBJ2-2 | TRBV7-8 | CASSLTSGSVAGELFF | TGTGCCAGCAGCTTAACTAGCGGGAGTGTAGCCGGGGAGCTGTTTTTT
- | - | TRBJ1-1 | TRBV29-1 | CSVSGQPNTEAFF | TGCAGCGTTTCTGGACAGCCGAACACTGAAGCTTTCTTT
- | - | TRBJ1-5 | TRBV27 | CASSTKINQPQHF | TGTGCCAGCAGTACCAAAATCAATCAGCCCCAGCATTTT
- | - | TRBJ2-7 | TRBV19 | CASSSGTSPEQYF | TGTGCCAGTTCCTCCGGGACATCTCCCGAGCAGTACTTC
medium-sized | - | TRBJ1-1 | TRBV19 | CASSSMATLEAFF | TGTGCCAGTAGTAGCATGGCGACTTTAGAAGCTTTCTTT
once | - | TRBJ2-7 | TRBV6-6 | CASSYTQYEQYF | TGTGCCAGCAGCTATACACAGTACGAGCAGTACTTC
few | - | TRBJ1-4 | TRBV19 | CASSEGTDNEKLFF | TGTGCCAGTAGTGAAGGGACGGACAATGAAAAACTGTTTTTT
- | - | TRBJ1-6 | TRBV9 | CASSMGASIGNSPLHF | TGTGCCAGCAGCATGGGGGCCTCGATCGGGAATTCACCCCTCCACTTT
- | - | TRBJ1-2 | TRBV6-5 | CASSDSYGYTF | TGTGCCAGCTCTGACAGCTATGGCTACACCTTC
- | - | TRBJ2-2 | TRBV6-1 | CASTPTRAETGELFF | TGTGCCAGCACCCCCACCCGGGCCGAAACCGGGGAGCTGTTTTTT
- | TRBD1 | TRBJ1-2 | TRBV6-5 | CASRPGGALNYGYTF | TGTGCCAGCAGGCCAGGGGGCGCGCTGAACTATGGCTACACCTTC
few | - | TRBJ1-1 | TRBV7-9 | CASGAWMGTEAFF | TGTGCATCTGGGGCGTGGATGGGCACTGAAGCTTTCTTT
- | - | TRBJ2-3 | TRBV28 | CASSLLGGGSTDTQYF | TGTGCCAGCAGTTTATTAGGGGGGGGGAGCACAGATACGCAGTATTTT
- | TRBD1 | TRBJ1-4 | TRBV7-9 | CASSLDGTGGEKLFF | TGTGCCAGCAGCTTAGACGGGACAGGAGGGGAAAAACTGTTTTTT